Listed here is a single T cell receptor (beta chain). The data are from a study of control samples from healthy donors and cancer patients. Some clones are missing from TCRdb's copy, which holds only in-frame ones; the method was immunoSEQ multiplex PCR. The table includes 78,000 or so clones, about 90% detected once. Germline CDR1 GTSNPN, CDR2 SVGIG (reference sequence). Deletions cut 2 bases from V and 6 bases from J, with 17 bases between. The length of the CDR3 is 14 residues. This receptor was obtained from a woman between 45 and 65 years old in good health. The sequencing input was blood. The gene calls are TRBV30 and TRBJ2-7; perhaps D is TRBD1 or TRBD2 (5 bases each). CDR3 bases: TGTGCCTGGAGTCTTGGGACGAGGGTAGCCGAGCAGTACTTC. Its protein is CAWSLGTRVAEQYF.